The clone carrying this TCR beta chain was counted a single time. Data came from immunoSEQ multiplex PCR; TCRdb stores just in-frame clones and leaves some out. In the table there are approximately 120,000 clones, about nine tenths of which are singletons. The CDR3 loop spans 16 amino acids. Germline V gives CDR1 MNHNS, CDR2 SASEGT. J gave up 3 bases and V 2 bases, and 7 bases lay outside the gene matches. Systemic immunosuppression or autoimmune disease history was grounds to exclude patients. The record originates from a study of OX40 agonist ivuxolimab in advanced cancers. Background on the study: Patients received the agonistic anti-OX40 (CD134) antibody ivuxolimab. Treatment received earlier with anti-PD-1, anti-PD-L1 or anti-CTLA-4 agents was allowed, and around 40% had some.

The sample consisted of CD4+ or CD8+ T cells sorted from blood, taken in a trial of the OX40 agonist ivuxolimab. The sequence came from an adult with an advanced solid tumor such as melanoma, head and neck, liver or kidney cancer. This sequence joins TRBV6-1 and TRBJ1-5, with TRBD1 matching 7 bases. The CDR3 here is CASSENTGVYNQPQHF. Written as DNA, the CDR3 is TGTGCCAGCAGTGAAAATACAGGGGTGTACAATCAGCCCCAGCATTTT.